This TCR beta chain was sequenced in a study of T cell changes during pregnancy in multiple sclerosis. This clone was recorded once. This CDR3 is built from 14 residues. The germline CDR1 and CDR2 sequences are MDHEN and SYDVKM. V trimming: 10 bases; J trimming: 9 bases; junction bases outside the gene matches: 12. TCRdb keeps only in-frame clones here, not all; method: immunoSEQ multiplex PCR. Of roughly 76,000 clones listed, around 90% are singletons. The starting material was CD4+ T cells from peripheral blood mononuclear cells, obtained after pregnancy. The chain has TRBV28 and TRBJ2-1; 10 bases line up with TRBD2. This sequence originates from a female donor with multiple sclerosis, enrolled in a pregnancy study. This chain's CDR3 is CAIPGGSGRSEQFF. The CDR3 region has the DNA TGTGCCATACCCGGCGGTAGCGGGAGGTCTGAGCAGTTCTTC.